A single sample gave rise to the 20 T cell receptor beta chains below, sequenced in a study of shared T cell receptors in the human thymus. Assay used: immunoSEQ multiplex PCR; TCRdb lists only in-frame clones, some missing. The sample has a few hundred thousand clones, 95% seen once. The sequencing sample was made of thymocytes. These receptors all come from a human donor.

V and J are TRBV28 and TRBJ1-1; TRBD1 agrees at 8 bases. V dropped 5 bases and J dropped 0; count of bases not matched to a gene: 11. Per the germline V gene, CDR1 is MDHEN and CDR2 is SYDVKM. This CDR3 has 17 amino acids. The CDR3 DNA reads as TGTGCCAGCAGTGCTAAGCCAGGGGGCCGGGTGAACACTGAAGCTTTCTTT. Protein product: CASSAKPGGRVNTEAFF.

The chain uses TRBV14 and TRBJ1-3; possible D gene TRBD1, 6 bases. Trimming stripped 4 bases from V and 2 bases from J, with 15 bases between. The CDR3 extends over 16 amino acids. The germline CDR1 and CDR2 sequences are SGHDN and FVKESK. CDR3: CASSRRQQGPGNTIYF. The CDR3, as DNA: TGTGCCAGCAGCCGGCGCCAACAGGGCCCTGGAAACACCATATATTTT.

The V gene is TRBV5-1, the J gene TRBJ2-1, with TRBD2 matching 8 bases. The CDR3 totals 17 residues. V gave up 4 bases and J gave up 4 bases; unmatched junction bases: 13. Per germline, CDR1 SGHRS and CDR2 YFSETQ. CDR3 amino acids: CASSPGEAGGVYNEQFF. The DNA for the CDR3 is TGCGCCAGCAGCCCCGGGGAGGCGGGAGGTGTTTACAATGAGCAGTTCTTC.

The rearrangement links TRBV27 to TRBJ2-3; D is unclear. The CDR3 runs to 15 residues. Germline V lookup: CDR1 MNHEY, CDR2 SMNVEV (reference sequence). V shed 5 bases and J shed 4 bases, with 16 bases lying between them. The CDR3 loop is CASSTRTRRADTQYF. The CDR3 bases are TGTGCCAGCAGTACCCGAACCCGGCGAGCAGATACGCAGTATTTT.

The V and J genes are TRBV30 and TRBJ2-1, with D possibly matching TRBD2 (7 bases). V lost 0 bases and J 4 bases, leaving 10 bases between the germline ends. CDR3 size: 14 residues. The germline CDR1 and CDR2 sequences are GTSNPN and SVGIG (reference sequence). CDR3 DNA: TGTGCCTGGAGTGTAAGGGGGGGTTACAATGAGCAGTTCTTC. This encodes CAWSVRGGYNEQFF.

CDR3 DNA: TGTGCCAGCAGTTTAGAGACCAGGGGCACGGGACTAGCGGGAGGGCCGTACGAGCAGTACTTC. It codes for CASSLETRGTGLAGGPYEQYF. The chain joins TRBV28 to TRBJ2-7, with TRBD2 matching over 16 bases. V trimming: 2 bases; J trimming: 4 bases; junction bases outside the gene matches: 17. CDR3 size: 21 residues. Germline V gives CDR1 MDHEN, CDR2 SYDVKM.

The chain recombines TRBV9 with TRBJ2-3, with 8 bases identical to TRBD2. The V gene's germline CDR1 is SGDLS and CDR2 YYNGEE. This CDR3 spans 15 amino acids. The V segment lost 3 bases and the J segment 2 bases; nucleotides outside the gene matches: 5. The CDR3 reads CASSAGTSNTDTQYF. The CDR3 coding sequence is TGTGCCAGCAGCGCCGGGACTAGTAACACAGATACGCAGTATTTT.

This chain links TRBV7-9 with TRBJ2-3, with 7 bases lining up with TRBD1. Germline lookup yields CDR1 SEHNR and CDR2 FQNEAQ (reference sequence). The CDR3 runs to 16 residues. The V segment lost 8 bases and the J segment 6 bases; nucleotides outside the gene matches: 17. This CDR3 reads CASALLLTGAWDTQYF. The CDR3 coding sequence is TGTGCCAGCGCCCTACTACTCACAGGGGCATGGGATACGCAGTATTTT. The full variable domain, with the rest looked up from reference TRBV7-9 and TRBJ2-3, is DTGVSQNPRHKITKRGQNVTFRCDPISEHNRLYWYRQTLGQGPEFLTYFQNEAQLEKSRLLSDRFSAERPKGSFSTLEIQRTEQGDSAMYLCASALLLTGAWDTQYFGPGTRLTVL.

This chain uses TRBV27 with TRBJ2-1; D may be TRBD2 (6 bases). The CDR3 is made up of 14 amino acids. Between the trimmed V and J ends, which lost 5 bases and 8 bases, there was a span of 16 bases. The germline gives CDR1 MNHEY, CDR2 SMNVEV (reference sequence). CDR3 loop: CASSLRLVGDEQFF. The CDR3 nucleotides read TGTGCCAGCAGTCTCCGACTAGTTGGGGATGAGCAGTTCTTC.

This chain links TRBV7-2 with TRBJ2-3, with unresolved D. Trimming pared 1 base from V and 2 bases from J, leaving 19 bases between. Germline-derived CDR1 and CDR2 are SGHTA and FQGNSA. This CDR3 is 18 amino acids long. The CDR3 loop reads CASSLENARSDLTDTQYF. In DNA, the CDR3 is TGTGCCAGCAGCTTAGAAAATGCTAGGTCAGATCTCACAGATACGCAGTATTTT. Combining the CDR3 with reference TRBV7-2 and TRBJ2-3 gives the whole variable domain GAGVSQSPSNKVTEKGKDVELRCDPISGHTALYWYRQSLGQGLEFLIYFQGNSAPDKSGLPSDRFSAERTGGSVSTLTIQRTQQEDSAVYLCASSLENARSDLTDTQYFGPGTRLTVL.

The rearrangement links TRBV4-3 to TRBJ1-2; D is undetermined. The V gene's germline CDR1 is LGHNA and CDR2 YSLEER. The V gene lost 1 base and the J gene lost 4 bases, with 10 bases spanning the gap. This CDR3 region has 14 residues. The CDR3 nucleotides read TGCGCCAGCAGCCAAGCGGGGAAGGGCTATGGCTACACCTTC. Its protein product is CASSQAGKGYGYTF.

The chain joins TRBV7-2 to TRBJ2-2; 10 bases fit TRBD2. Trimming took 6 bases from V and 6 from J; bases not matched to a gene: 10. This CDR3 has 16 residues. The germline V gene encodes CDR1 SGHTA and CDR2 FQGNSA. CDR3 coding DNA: TGTGCCAGCAGAGGGAGCGGGAGGGCCGGACCCGGGGAGCTGTTTTTT. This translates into CASRGSGRAGPGELFF.

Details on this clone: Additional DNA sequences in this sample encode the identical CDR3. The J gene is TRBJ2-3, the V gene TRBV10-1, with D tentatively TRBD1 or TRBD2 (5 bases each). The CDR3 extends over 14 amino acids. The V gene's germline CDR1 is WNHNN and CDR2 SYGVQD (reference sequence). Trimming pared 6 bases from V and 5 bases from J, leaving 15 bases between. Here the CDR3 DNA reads TGCGCCAGCAGCCTCCGGGACGGAGGAGATACGCAGTATTTT. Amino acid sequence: CASSLRDGGDTQYF.

The CDR3 reads CASSPSMYSNQPQHF. CDR3 sequence (DNA): TGTGCCAGTAGTCCCAGCATGTATAGCAATCAGCCCCAGCATTTT. V usage is TRBV19 and J usage is TRBJ1-5, with unresolved D. The CDR3 loop spans 15 amino acids. CDR1 is LNHDA, CDR2 SQIVND, per germline (reference sequence). V lost 5 bases and J lost 0, with 11 bases in between.

Written as DNA, the CDR3 is TGTGCCTGGAGTTTCCCGACTAGCGGGAGGCTCTACGAGCAGTACTTC. Translating gives CAWSFPTSGRLYEQYF. V and J are TRBV30 and TRBJ2-7; 13 nucleotides agree with TRBD2. The germline V gene has CDR1 GTSNPN and CDR2 SVGIG (reference sequence). The CDR3 consists of 16 residues. V shed 2 bases and J 3 bases; nucleotides not matched to a gene: 7.

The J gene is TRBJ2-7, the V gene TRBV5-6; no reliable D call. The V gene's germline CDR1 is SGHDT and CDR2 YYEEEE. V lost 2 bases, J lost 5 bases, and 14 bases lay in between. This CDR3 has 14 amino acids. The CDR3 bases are TGTGCCAGCAGCTTTGGATCCCCCCCAAACGAGCAGTACTTC. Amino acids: CASSFGSPPNEQYF.

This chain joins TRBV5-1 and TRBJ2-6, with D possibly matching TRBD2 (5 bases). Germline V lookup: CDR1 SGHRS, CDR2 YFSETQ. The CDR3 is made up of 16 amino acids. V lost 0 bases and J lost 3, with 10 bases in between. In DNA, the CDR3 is TGCGCCAGCAGCTTGGCCACGGGAAGTGGGGCCAACGTCCTGACTTTC. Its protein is CASSLATGSGANVLTF.

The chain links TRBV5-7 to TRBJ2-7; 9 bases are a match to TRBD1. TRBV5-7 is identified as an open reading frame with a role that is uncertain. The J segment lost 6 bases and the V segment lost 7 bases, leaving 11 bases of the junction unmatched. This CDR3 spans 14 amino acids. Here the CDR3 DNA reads TGTGCCAGCTCCCCCCAACAGGGGGCTTGCGAGCAGTACTTC. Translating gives CASSPQQGACEQYF.

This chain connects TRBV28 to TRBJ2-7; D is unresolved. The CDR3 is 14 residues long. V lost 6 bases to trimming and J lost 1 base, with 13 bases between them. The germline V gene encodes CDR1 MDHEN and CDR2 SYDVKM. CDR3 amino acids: CASSPYVGSYEQYF. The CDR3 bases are TGTGCCAGCAGCCCTTACGTGGGTTCCTACGAGCAGTACTTC.

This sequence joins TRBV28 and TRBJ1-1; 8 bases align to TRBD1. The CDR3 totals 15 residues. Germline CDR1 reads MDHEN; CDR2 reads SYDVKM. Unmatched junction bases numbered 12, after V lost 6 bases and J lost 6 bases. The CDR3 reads CASRYNRGKSAEAFF. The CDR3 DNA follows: TGTGCCAGCAGGTACAACAGGGGGAAAAGCGCTGAAGCTTTCTTT.